The 18 T cell receptor beta chains given below trace back to one sample, sequenced in a study of cytomegalovirus exposure and HLA in healthy donors. The study ran its PCR with 60 Vbeta and 13 Jbeta primers. Using immunoSEQ multiplex PCR, the repertoire was profiled, and TCRdb retains in-frame clones only, with some absent. The sample includes about 200,000 clones, 75% to 85% of them seen just once. Sequencing was carried out using PBMCs. These TCRs come from a girl aged 10 to 17 in good health and CMV-seropositive.

The CDR3 sequence is CASSPDRAYGYTF. The CDR3 DNA follows: TGTGCCAGCTCTCCCGACAGGGCCTATGGCTACACCTTC. This chain uses TRBV18 with TRBJ1-2; 7 positions agree with TRBD1. Germline assignment: CDR1 KGHSH and CDR2 LQKENI. CDR3 size: 13 residues. The trim removed 6 bases at V and 4 bases at J, leaving 5 bases unmatched.

V usage is TRBV29-1 and J usage is TRBJ1-1; 12 nucleotides align to TRBD1. The CDR3 is made up of 14 amino acids. The V segment lost 6 bases and the J segment 6 bases; nucleotides outside the gene matches: 8. The germline gives CDR1 SQVTM, CDR2 ANQGSEA. The CDR3 is CSVSPGQGAPEAFF. In nucleotides, the CDR3 is TGCAGCGTATCCCCGGGACAGGGGGCCCCTGAAGCTTTCTTT. Variable domain in full (rest from reference TRBV29-1 and TRBJ1-1): SAVISQKPSRDICQRGTSLTIQCQVDSQVTMMFWYRQQPGQSLTLIATANQGSEATYESGFVIDKFPISRPNLTFSTLTVSNMSPEDSSIYLCSVSPGQGAPEAFFGQGTRLTVV.

J is TRBJ2-1 and V is TRBV11-2; 11 positions match TRBD2. The CDR3 extends over 15 amino acids. V lost 3 bases, J lost 6 bases, and 4 bases stayed unmatched. Germline V lookup: CDR1 SGHAT, CDR2 FQNNGV. CDR3 protein: CASSFLAGGTNEQFF. CDR3 DNA: TGTGCCAGCAGCTTCCTAGCGGGGGGCACCAATGAGCAGTTCTTC. Looking up the rest from reference TRBV11-2 and TRBJ2-1 gives the full variable domain: EAGVAQSPRYKIIEKRQSVAFWCNPISGHATLYWYQQILGQGPKLLIQFQNNGVVDDSQLPKDRFSAERLKGVDSTLKIQPAKLEDSAVYLCASSFLAGGTNEQFFGPGTRLTVL.

In this sample, this clone turned up a few times. The J gene is TRBJ2-6, the V gene TRBV29-1, with unresolved D. Trimming cost V 1 base and J 2 bases, with 6 bases left between them. CDR3 length equals 14 residues. In germline, CDR1 is SQVTM, CDR2 ANQGSEA. As DNA, the CDR3 is TGCAGCGTTGAAGTTTCCGCTGGGGCCAACGTCCTGACTTTC. As protein: CSVEVSAGANVLTF.

In this sample, this clone turned up once. The DNA of the CDR3 is TGTGCCAGCAAGACGGGACAAGATGGCTACACCTTC. It encodes CASKTGQDGYTF. V gene TRBV7-4 combines with J gene TRBJ1-2; D is perhaps TRBD1 (6 bases). Germline values: CDR1 SGHVT, CDR2 SQSDAQ. The CDR3 is 12 residues long. V was cut by 7 bases and J by 6 bases, with 12 bases left in between.

Of note for this clone: Other DNA sequences from this sample encode an identical CDR3 as well. The V gene is TRBV5-1, the J gene TRBJ2-1; 10 bases are a match to TRBD1. CDR3 length: 15 residues. Germline V gene sequence: CDR1 SGHRS, CDR2 YFSETQ. V dropped 0 bases and J dropped 4; count of bases not matched to a gene: 1. CDR3 nucleotides: TGCGCCAGCAGCTTGGGACAGGGGGCTTACAATGAGCAGTTCTTC. Translating it yields CASSLGQGAYNEQFF. The whole variable domain, filled in from reference TRBV5-1 and TRBJ2-1, reads KAGVTQTPRYLIKTRGQQVTLSCSPISGHRSVSWYQQTPGQGLQFLFEYFSETQRNKGNFPGRFSGRQFSNSRSEMNVSTLELGDSALYLCASSLGQGAYNEQFFGPGTRLTVL.

The gene calls are TRBV18 and TRBJ1-2, with TRBD1 as a possible D gene (5 bases). V was trimmed by 0 bases and J by 4 bases, leaving 12 bases between them. The CDR3 extends over 15 amino acids. The germline V gene encodes CDR1 KGHSH and CDR2 LQKENI. The CDR3 DNA follows: TGTGCCAGCTCACCACCCCAACAGGCCCTCTATGGCTACACCTTC. Translation: CASSPPQQALYGYTF.

This chain connects TRBV11-2 to TRBJ1-6; tentatively, D is TRBD1 (5 bases). The CDR3 covers 14 residues. With 3 bases removed from V and 5 bases from J, the gap between germline ends came to 8 bases. Germline V gene sequence: CDR1 SGHAT, CDR2 FQNNGV. For the CDR3, the DNA is TGTGCCAGCAGCTTTGACAGAAATAATTCACCCCTCCACTTT. Protein product: CASSFDRNNSPLHF. The full variable domain, rest sourced from reference TRBV11-2 and TRBJ1-6, is EAGVAQSPRYKIIEKRQSVAFWCNPISGHATLYWYQQILGQGPKLLIQFQNNGVVDDSQLPKDRFSAERLKGVDSTLKIQPAKLEDSAVYLCASSFDRNNSPLHFGNGTRLTVT.

The chain has TRBV7-2 and TRBJ2-3; weak D call: TRBD1 (5 bases). This CDR3 is 14 amino acids long. Trimming cost V 5 bases and J 1 base, with 10 bases left between them. Germline V gives CDR1 SGHTA, CDR2 FQGNSA. CDR3 sequence: CASSIVGGTDTQYF. In nucleotides, the CDR3 is TGTGCCAGCAGCATAGTAGGGGGCACAGATACGCAGTATTTT.

The chain is built from TRBV6-1 and TRBJ2-1; a weak D match, TRBD2 (7 bases). This CDR3 is 15 amino acids long. Germline CDR1 is MNHNS and CDR2 is SASEGT. Trimming cost V 3 bases and J 6 bases, with 15 bases left between them. As DNA, the CDR3 is TGTGCCAGCAGTGACGAAGGGGGAGGGGGCAATGAGCAGTTCTTC. It codes for CASSDEGGGGNEQFF.

The rearrangement uses TRBV4-3 and TRBJ2-3; 10 bases are a match to TRBD2. Germline lookup yields CDR1 LGHNA and CDR2 YSLEER. V was clipped by 2 bases and J by 2 bases; unmatched bases: 10. This CDR3 contains 18 residues. CDR3 bases: TGCGCCAGCAGCCAAAGCCCTCTAGCGGGGGTTCCCACAGATACGCAGTATTTT. It codes for CASSQSPLAGVPTDTQYF.

The chain has TRBV4-2 and TRBJ2-3; 9 bases match TRBD2. V shed 3 bases and J 4 bases; nucleotides not matched to a gene: 8. Germline V gene sequence: CDR1 LGHNA, CDR2 YNFKEQ. The length of the CDR3 is 16 residues. The CDR3 coding sequence is TGTGCCAGCAGCCAGGACCAGGGACTAGCCGCAGATACGCAGTATTTT. Its protein product is CASSQDQGLAADTQYF.

CDR3 nucleotide sequence: TGTGCCTGGAGTTCGACAGGGGTTTATGGCTACACCTTC. Translated, it gives CAWSSTGVYGYTF. The chain links TRBV30 to TRBJ1-2, with 8 bases fitting TRBD1. V lost 2 bases to trimming and J lost 5 bases; unmatched junction nucleotides: 4. The CDR3 is 13 residues long. Germline values: CDR1 GTSNPN, CDR2 SVGIG (reference sequence).

The J gene is TRBJ2-3, the V gene TRBV7-2; 9 bases map to TRBD1. Trimming removed 8 bases from V and 3 bases from J; junction bases left unmatched: 9. The CDR3 has 15 amino acids. CDR1 SGHTA and CDR2 FQGNSA come from the germline V gene. CDR3 nucleotides: TGTGCCAGCGCCCGGGGGGACAGGGATACAGATACGCAGTATTTT. This gives the protein CASARGDRDTDTQYF.

The CDR3 nucleotides are TGTGCCAGCAGTGAAAGTTTGGGGAGGGGCCACGAGCAGTACTTC. This sequence encodes CASSESLGRGHEQYF. The chain uses TRBV6-1 and TRBJ2-7; 7 bases map to TRBD2. Germline V gives CDR1 MNHNS, CDR2 SASEGT. Trimming at V came to 2 bases and at J to 5 bases, leaving 9 bases not matched to a gene. The CDR3 is 15 residues long.

The chain recombines TRBV4-3 with TRBJ1-1; 9 nucleotides match TRBD1. This CDR3 is built from 17 residues. The V gene's germline CDR1 is LGHNA and CDR2 YSLEER. Losses at the gene ends were 4 bases for V and 0 bases for J; bases not matched to a gene: 9. The CDR3 DNA follows: TGCGCCAGCAGCCCCGGACAGGGGAAGAATATGAACACTGAAGCTTTCTTT. This translates into CASSPGQGKNMNTEAFF.

This clone has a handful of counts. The V gene is TRBV7-6, the J gene TRBJ2-7; the D gene is possibly TRBD2 (6 bases). The ends were cut back, 0 bases at V and 6 bases at J, with 12 bases in the middle. There are 14 residues in the CDR3. Germline V CDR1 and CDR2: SGHVS, FNYEAQ. This CDR3 is CASSLARENPEQYF. In DNA, the CDR3 is TGTGCCAGCAGCTTAGCGCGGGAAAACCCCGAGCAGTACTTC. Combining the CDR3 with reference TRBV7-6 and TRBJ2-7 gives the whole variable domain GAGVSQSPRYKVTKRGQDVALRCDPISGHVSLYWYRQALGQGPEFLTYFNYEAQQDKSGLPNDRFSAERPEGSISTLTIQRTEQRDSAMYRCASSLARENPEQYFGPGTRLTVT.

The V gene is TRBV10-3, the J gene TRBJ2-1; 10 nucleotides agree with TRBD2. The CDR3 spans 16 residues. The junction had 11 bases not matched to a gene; V was cut back by 7 bases and J by 5 bases. The germline V gene has CDR1 ENHRY and CDR2 SYGVKD. CDR3 sequence (DNA): TGTGCCATCATGGCCGGGAGGACTAGCGGAAACAATGAGCAGTTCTTC. Translating gives CAIMAGRTSGNNEQFF.